Presented here are 23 T cell receptor beta chains from one specimen sequenced in a study of OX40 agonist ivuxolimab in advanced cancers. Assay: immunoSEQ multiplex PCR; the TCRdb copy retains only in-frame clones and omits some. This repertoire shows roughly 87,000 clones, roughly 93% found once; its top ten account for more than 0.6%. The specimen was CD4+ or CD8+ T cells sorted from blood, collected in a trial of the OX40 agonist ivuxolimab. The receptors were gathered from an adult with an advanced solid tumor such as melanoma, head and neck, liver or kidney cancer.

For the CDR3, the DNA is TGCGCCAGCAGCCAAAATAGCCTGGTTCTTGCCGGGGAGCTGTTTTTT. Translated: CASSQNSLVLAGELFF. The chain is built from TRBV4-1 and TRBJ2-2, with unresolved D. Germline-derived CDR1 and CDR2 are MGHRA and YSYEKL. V gave up 2 bases and J gave up 6 bases, with 16 bases separating them. This CDR3 is 16 amino acids long.

The DNA for the CDR3 is TGTGCCAGCTCACCCGGGACAGGGGTAGCCTACGAGCAGTACTTC. This sequence encodes CASSPGTGVAYEQYF. V gene TRBV18 combines with J gene TRBJ2-7; 10 bases line up with TRBD1. The germline CDR1 and CDR2 sequences are KGHSH and LQKENI. V gave up 3 bases and J gave up 2 bases; unmatched junction bases: 4. This CDR3 has 15 residues.

Only a few counts were recorded for this clone. This chain connects TRBV19 to TRBJ1-1, with D possibly being TRBD1 (6 bases). The germline CDR1 and CDR2 sequences are LNHDA and SQIVND (reference sequence). This CDR3 has 15 residues. The ends were cut back, 5 bases at V and 1 base at J, with 14 bases in the middle. The CDR3 region has the DNA TGTGCCAGTAGTTCCCCCCGGGGACAGAACACTGAAGCTTTCTTT. Protein: CASSSPRGQNTEAFF.

This sequence joins TRBV7-8 and TRBJ1-5; tentative D call: TRBD1 (5 bases). Germline V gives CDR1 SGHVS, CDR2 FQNEAQ. This CDR3 comprises 16 residues. V dropped 4 bases and J dropped 1 base, with 14 bases sitting between them. In DNA form, the CDR3 reads TGTGCCAGCAGCTCTCAGGGACTTGCGAGCAATCAGCCCCAGCATTTT. Its translation is CASSSQGLASNQPQHF.

The chain recombines TRBV18 with TRBJ2-3, with D possibly being TRBD1 or TRBD2 (5 bases each). The germline CDR1 and CDR2 sequences are KGHSH and LQKENI. V lost 3 bases to trimming and J lost 6 bases, with 13 bases between them. The CDR3 consists of 14 residues. The CDR3 sequence is CASSPAGTDDTQYF. The CDR3 DNA follows: TGTGCCAGCTCACCGGCAGGGACGGATGATACGCAGTATTTT.

This chain connects TRBV9 to TRBJ1-5, with D possibly being TRBD1 (5 bases). Germline V gene lookup returns CDR1 SGDLS and CDR2 YYNGEE. The CDR3 runs 17 residues. Trimming cost V 2 bases and J 2 bases, with 17 bases left between them. CDR3 region: CASSVGWDPSRNQPQHF. For the CDR3, the DNA is TGTGCCAGCAGCGTGGGTTGGGACCCTAGCCGCAATCAGCCCCAGCATTTT.

This chain joins TRBV5-1 and TRBJ2-7, with 13 bases identical to TRBD2. J gave up 4 bases and V 3 bases, and 4 bases lay outside the gene matches. The CDR3 runs 15 residues. Germline lookup yields CDR1 SGHRS and CDR2 YFSETQ. The CDR3: CASSSGLAGEYEQYF. The CDR3 DNA reads TGCGCCAGCAGCTCCGGACTAGCGGGGGAGTACGAGCAGTACTTC.

V is TRBV2 and J is TRBJ1-5, with 7 bases matching TRBD1. The J segment lost 7 bases and the V segment lost 8 bases, leaving 8 bases of the junction unmatched. Germline CDR1 SNHLY, CDR2 FYNNEI. The CDR3 has 13 residues. The CDR3 is CASVTGVGQPQHF. The CDR3 bases are TGTGCCAGCGTCACAGGGGTAGGACAGCCCCAGCATTTT.

The V call is TRBV18, the J call TRBJ2-3; D not resolved. Deletions cut 3 bases from V and 0 bases from J, with 4 bases between. The CDR3 is 13 residues long. The V gene's germline CDR1 is KGHSH and CDR2 LQKENI. The CDR3 here is CASSPGSTDTQYF. The CDR3 coding sequence is TGTGCCAGCTCACCGGGCAGCACAGATACGCAGTATTTT.

The V call is TRBV19, the J call TRBJ2-3; TRBD1 is a possible D gene (5 bases). Deletions cut 4 bases from V and 0 bases from J, with 11 bases between. CDR3 length equals 15 residues. CDR1 and CDR2 (germline): LNHDA, SQIVND (reference sequence). CDR3 nucleotides: TGTGCCAGTAGTAGGGGCACCTACAGCACAGATACGCAGTATTTT. Its translation is CASSRGTYSTDTQYF.

The chain couples TRBV5-1 to TRBJ2-5; D may correspond to TRBD1 or TRBD2 (6 bases each). Trimming pared 5 bases from V and 4 bases from J, leaving 18 bases between. Germline V CDR1 and CDR2: SGHRS, YFSETQ. This CDR3 spans 15 amino acids. CDR3 DNA: TGCGCCAGCAGACTTCGGACAGTGGAGGGAGAGACCCAGTACTTC. Its translation: CASRLRTVEGETQYF.

This chain's CDR3 is CASTTGSGIETQYF. The CDR3 nucleotides are TGTGCCAGCACAACGGGCTCGGGGATTGAGACCCAGTACTTC. This chain joins TRBV28 and TRBJ2-5; TRBD2 might be the D (5 bases). The CDR3 runs 14 residues. Trimming removed 7 bases from V and 5 bases from J, with 17 bases in between. Germline lookup yields CDR1 MDHEN and CDR2 SYDVKM.

The chain combines TRBV19 with TRBJ1-1, with 9 bases aligning to TRBD1. The junction had 4 bases not matched to a gene; V was cut back by 5 bases and J by 3 bases. In germline, CDR1 is LNHDA, CDR2 SQIVND (reference sequence). The CDR3 is 14 amino acids. The CDR3 DNA reads as TGTGCCAGTAGTCAACAGGGGGCGGACACTGAAGCTTTCTTT. Its protein product is CASSQQGADTEAFF. The full variable domain, with the rest looked up from reference TRBV19 and TRBJ1-1, is DGGITQSPKYLFRKEGQNVTLSCEQNLNHDAMYWYRQDPGQGLRLIYYSQIVNDFQKGDIAEGYSVSREKKESFPLTVTSAQKNPTAFYLCASSQQGADTEAFFGQGTRLTVV.

V is TRBV28 and J is TRBJ1-4, with D unresolved. This CDR3 is built from 15 residues. Germline lookup yields CDR1 MDHEN and CDR2 SYDVKM. The V end lost 6 bases, the J end lost 7 bases, and 18 bases lay between the germline ends. The CDR3: CASRFGRAGSEKLFF. The CDR3 nucleotides are TGTGCCAGCAGATTTGGACGGGCGGGTAGTGAAAAACTGTTTTTT.

The chain joins TRBV25-1 to TRBJ1-3, with D unclear. Trimming took 4 bases from V and 2 from J, leaving 6 bases between them. The CDR3 runs to 13 residues. CDR1 is MGHDK, CDR2 SYGVNS, per germline. CDR3 region: CASSGAAGNTIYF. The CDR3 DNA reads TGTGCCAGCAGTGGGGCAGCTGGAAACACCATATATTTT.

The chain has TRBV25-1 and TRBJ2-1; tentatively, D is TRBD2 (7 bases). The CDR3 covers 16 residues. V was cut by 1 base and J by 3 bases, with 13 bases left in between. Germline-derived CDR1 and CDR2 are MGHDK and SYGVNS. The CDR3 spells CASSEWGGGGYNEQFF. The DNA of the CDR3 is TGTGCCAGCAGTGAATGGGGCGGGGGCGGCTACAATGAGCAGTTCTTC.

The chain recombines TRBV9 with TRBJ2-7; the D call may be TRBD1 or TRBD2 (5 bases each). The CDR3 is 14 residues long. CDR1 and CDR2 (germline): SGDLS, YYNGEE. V was cut by 4 bases and J by 1 base, with 12 bases left in between. The CDR3: CASSPGTNSYEQYF. Written as DNA, the CDR3 is TGTGCCAGCAGCCCCGGGACCAATTCCTACGAGCAGTACTTC.

The gene calls are TRBV6-4 and TRBJ1-4; no reliable D call. This CDR3 comprises 16 residues. V gave up 3 bases and J gave up 4 bases, with 15 bases separating them. Germline-derived CDR1 and CDR2 are MRHNA and SNTAGT. The CDR3 sequence: CASSDPSGKNNEKLFF. DNA of the CDR3: TGTGCCAGCAGTGATCCCTCGGGCAAAAATAATGAAAAACTGTTTTTT.

CDR3 sequence reads: CASTGGPLEQYF. The DNA of the CDR3 is TGTGCCAGCACGGGGGGCCCTCTCGAGCAGTACTTC. The chain has TRBV28 and TRBJ2-7, with TRBD2 as a possible D gene (7 bases). Looked up from germline, CDR1 is MDHEN and CDR2 is SYDVKM. The CDR3 is 12 amino acids. Trimming removed 7 bases at V and 6 bases at J, with 13 bases between.

This clone has just one count. The chain recombines TRBV7-2 with TRBJ2-5; 7 bases are shared with TRBD2. The CDR3 contains 15 residues. V lost 1 base and J lost 9; bases outside the gene matches: 11. Germline-derived CDR1 and CDR2 are SGHTA and FQGNSA. The CDR3 DNA is TGTGCCAGCAGCTTAGTGGGACTAAATGGGGGGTCCCAGTACTTC. This codes for CASSLVGLNGGSQYF.

The CDR3 bases are TGTGCCAGCAGCTCTGGGGCAGGTATGAGCTCCTACGAGCAGTACTTC. Translating gives CASSSGAGMSSYEQYF. This chain joins TRBV5-4 and TRBJ2-7, with TRBD1 as a possible D gene (5 bases). The length of the CDR3 is 16 residues. Germline CDR1 reads SGHNT; CDR2 reads YYREEE (reference sequence). V gave up 3 bases and J gave up 0 bases, with 16 bases separating them.

This sequence joins TRBV6-5 and TRBJ1-6; TRBD1 might be the D (6 bases). There are 14 residues in the CDR3. Germline V CDR1 and CDR2: MNHEY, SVGAGI. The V and J ends lost 6 bases and 9 bases respectively, with 15 bases between them. CDR3 sequence reads: CASRSQGYGSPLHF. The CDR3 DNA sequence: TGTGCCAGCAGGTCACAGGGTTACGGTTCACCCCTCCACTTT.

The chain links TRBV5-4 to TRBJ2-1; TRBD2 might be the D (6 bases). Germline CDR1 SGHNT, CDR2 YYREEE (reference sequence). The CDR3 is 16 residues long. Trimming shortened V by 0 bases and J by 1 base, and 11 bases separated the two germline ends. The CDR3 loop is CASSLAPSVSYNEQFF. The DNA for the CDR3 is TGTGCCAGCAGCTTGGCCCCTAGCGTATCCTACAATGAGCAGTTCTTC.